This T cell receptor (beta chain) was identified in a study of T-cell memory formation after mild COVID-19. Study in general: TCR clustering was largely donor specific. Overall study results and limits: Researchers report contracting CD4+ clones mostly in CM and EM, with CD8+ clones in EMRA. In pre-infection memory, a portion of responding clones appeared, which suggested that cross-reactive memory joined.

As concerns this clonotype: As yet, its antigen is unknown.

Constant-segment primers served in 5'RACE that generated TCR alpha and TCR beta cDNA libraries bearing sample barcodes and UMIs. TCRdb re-derived calls from the 5' RACE reads in MiXCR, one entry per CDR3 protein. The sample holds around 130,000 distinct CDR3 sequences, about 15% seen once. The sequenced material came from PBMCs or a T cell subset sorted from them (not recorded which). This TCR came from an adult woman who had mild COVID-19 (a few samples of this study predate the infection). Cell type and time point are not known.

CDR3 amino acids: CSARALLAAHEQYF. The CDR3 nucleotides read TGCAGTGCTAGAGCACTACTAGCGGCCCACGAGCAGTACTTC. This rearrangement joins TRBV20-1 to TRBJ2-7; TRBD2 matches 8 bases. Losses at the gene ends were 1 base for V and 5 bases for J; bases not matched to a gene: 7. CDR3 size: 14 residues. CDR1 is DFQATT, CDR2 SNEGSKA, per germline (reference sequence).